This T cell receptor (beta chain) was sequenced during a study of post-analysis software for immune sequencing data (dated by TCRdb to the mid-2010s). Study-wide context: Relapsing-remitting, secondary progressive and progressive-relapsing multiple sclerosis were recorded as disease courses, and subtype annotation was lacking for some patients. A subset of samples was prepared in parallel using single-end sample barcoding, then pooled and co-amplified after Illumina adapter ligation. The multiple sclerosis patient repertoires were compared with approximately 11 previously published healthy control repertoires from donors aged roughly 6 to 27 years.

With regard to this clonotype: Its antigen target is currently unknown. The record has no base qualities; no much larger clone is one base away.

Library construction relied on PCR. Sequencing took place on an Illumina HiSeq 2500. To reduce PCR and sequencing biases, unique molecular identifiers were incorporated into the TCR beta cDNA libraries. Approximately 500,000 cDNA molecules were obtained for every 1 to 10 million input T cells, so each molecule roughly corresponded to one T cell. Patient libraries were prepared and sequenced with the same protocol used for the earlier healthy control dataset. Within a given batch, samples were prepared together, multiplexed and sequenced on the same HiSeq lane. Regarding the original processing steps: Raw barcoded reads were processed with MIGEC, and single-read molecular identifier groups were discarded before consensus assembly and CDR3 extraction. Clonotype tables were post-analysed with VDJtools, normalizing diversity by down-sampling all datasets to the smallest sample size. In repertoire overlap clustering, CDR3 amino acid sequences, but not nucleotide sequences, were matched to correct batch-related cross-sample contamination. In-frame beta chains were kept once TCRdb had trimmed the public reads at Q25 with fastp and called clones with MiXCR. Here each entry gathers all rows of one CDR3 protein and keeps the most common genes and DNA. It is TCRdb's table, rather than the study itself, that gives the V and J calls and clone size. The sample has some 890,000 distinct CDR3 sequences on record, about 53% of them singletons. 4.6% of the sample comes from the top ten.

CDR1 SGHRS and CDR2 YFSETQ are derived from the germline V gene. Germline trimming: 0 bases from V, 6 bases from J; junction bases outside gene matches: 5. The CDR3, cysteine through phenylalanine, is 16 amino acids long. The read is trimmed to its CDR3 DNA, 48 bases read in frame from base 1. To demonstrate the VDJtools post-analysis software, the study profiled TCR beta repertoires from the peripheral blood of about a dozen young patients with multiple sclerosis. The multiple sclerosis patients were children and adolescents ranging in age from 6 to 15 years. What the study reported, not specific to this receptor: About five TRBV segments, including TRBV5-6, TRBV5-1 and TRBV20-1, were significantly more frequent in patients than controls. Multiple sclerosis patients had significantly lower normalized Chao1 diversity than controls, a result that suggests substantial peripheral T-cell clonal expansion. The multiple sclerosis patient group was slightly younger than the control group. When samples were clustered directly using the F measure, samples prepared in the same batch co-clustered strongly, which prompted a batch-effect correction.

The TCR sequence derives from a girl between 5 and 17 years old with multiple sclerosis. Sequenced input: blood. In this chain, TRBV5-1 is recombined with TRBJ2-5; 13 bases in the middle match TRBD2. The sequenced DNA is TGCGCCAGCAGCTTGGAAGGGACTAGCGGGATTCAGACCCAGTACTTC. Translated, this is CASSLEGTSGIQTQYF.